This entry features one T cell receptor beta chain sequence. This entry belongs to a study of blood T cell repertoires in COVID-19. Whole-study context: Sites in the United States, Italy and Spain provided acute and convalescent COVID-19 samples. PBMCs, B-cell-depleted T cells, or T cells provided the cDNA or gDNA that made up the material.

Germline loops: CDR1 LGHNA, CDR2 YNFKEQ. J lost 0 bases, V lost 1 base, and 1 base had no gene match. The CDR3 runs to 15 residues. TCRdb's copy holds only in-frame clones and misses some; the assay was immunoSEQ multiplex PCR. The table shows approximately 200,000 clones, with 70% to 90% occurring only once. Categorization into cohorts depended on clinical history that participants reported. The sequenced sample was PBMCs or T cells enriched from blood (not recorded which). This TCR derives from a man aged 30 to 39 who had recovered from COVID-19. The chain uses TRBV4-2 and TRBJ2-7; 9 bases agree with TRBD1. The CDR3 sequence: CASSQGGQGSYEQYF. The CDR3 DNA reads TGTGCCAGCAGCCAAGGGGGACAGGGCTCCTACGAGCAGTACTTC.